This record covers a single T cell receptor (beta chain). The target antigen is unknown. These data belong to a study of graft-versus-host responses after intestinal transplantation. Germline V CDR1 and CDR2: LNHDA, SQIVND (reference sequence). Trimming cost V 4 bases and J 0 bases; bases outside gene matches: 2. CDR3 size: 15 residues. This table comes from immunoSEQ multiplex PCR, and its TCRdb copy is limited to in-frame clones, with some not included. The table records fewer than 50,000 clones, roughly 80% of them present only once. The source of this sequence is a human donor who was the organ donor for an intestinal transplant. The chain recombines TRBV19 with TRBJ1-5; 8 bases fit TRBD1. The sample in question was unstimulated CD4+ T cells sorted from spleen or lymph node cells, obtained before transplant. CDR3 in DNA: TGTGCCAGTAGTAGGACAGGGTATAGCAATCAGCCCCAGCATTTT. It translates to CASSRTGYSNQPQHF.